The 8 T cell receptor beta chains reported below all come from one sample, sequenced in a study of T cells after yellow fever vaccination. One entry per CDR3 protein, called by TCRdb with MiXCR from the 5' RACE reads. This repertoire shows over 70,000 distinct CDR3 sequences, approximately 7.5% found once; its top ten account for about 40%. The material sequenced was CD8+ T cells sorted from PBMCs, taken on the day of the yellow fever booster vaccination. Receptor source: a man under 40 who received the YFV17D yellow fever vaccine.

This chain uses TRBV20-1 with TRBJ1-2; tentative D call: TRBD1 (5 bases). The CDR3 totals 13 residues. Germline CDR1 and CDR2: DFQATT and SNEGSKA (reference sequence). Trimming removed 1 base at V and 8 bases at J, with 14 bases between. The CDR3 here is CSARGPQGEGYTF. The DNA of the CDR3 is TGCAGTGCTAGAGGGCCCCAGGGAGAAGGCTACACCTTC.

This clonotype was observed a handful of times. The chain recombines TRBV4-3 with TRBJ2-7; the D is unclear. The germline gives CDR1 LGHNA, CDR2 YSLEER. The CDR3 spans 13 residues. V shed 6 bases and J shed 0 bases, with 9 bases lying between them. In nucleotides, the CDR3 is TGCGCCAGCAGTATGGCGAACTCCTACGAGCAGTACTTC. This codes for CASSMANSYEQYF.

The J gene is TRBJ2-7, the V gene TRBV13; the match to TRBD1 covers 9 bases. Germline values: CDR1 PRHDT, CDR2 FYEKMQ (reference sequence). After removal of 4 bases from V and 0 bases from J, the junction contained 7 bases not matched to a gene. The CDR3 is 16 residues long. CDR3 sequence reads: CASSSPTGGSSYEQYF. The DNA of the CDR3 is TGTGCCAGCAGCTCCCCGACAGGGGGGAGCTCCTACGAGCAGTACTTC.

J is TRBJ2-7 and V is TRBV29-1; TRBD1 matches at 7 bases. The CDR3 is made up of 11 amino acids. V lost 5 bases to trimming and J lost 4 bases; unmatched junction nucleotides: 2. The germline gives CDR1 SQVTM, CDR2 ANQGSEA. The CDR3 reads CSVNRGYEQYF. DNA of the CDR3: TGCAGCGTTAACAGGGGTTACGAGCAGTACTTC.

In its sample, this clonotype was seen many times. V is TRBV7-8 and J is TRBJ2-7; 8 bases match TRBD1. Germline-derived CDR1 and CDR2 are SGHVS and FQNEAQ. The junction had 12 bases not matched to a gene; V was cut back by 1 base and J by 4 bases. This CDR3 contains 17 residues. The CDR3, as DNA: TGTGCCAGCAGCTTAGGTTTGACAGGGGCGTTTGGGTACGAGCAGTACTTC. This encodes CASSLGLTGAFGYEQYF. Using reference TRBV7-8 and TRBJ2-7 for the parts outside the CDR3, the full variable domain is GAGVSQSPRYKVAKRGQDVALRCDPISGHVSLFWYQQALGQGPEFLTYFQNEAQLDKSGLPSDRFFAERPEGSVSTLKIQRTQQEDSAVYLCASSLGLTGAFGYEQYFGPGTRLTVT.

This clonotype appeared many times. The V and J genes are TRBV5-1 and TRBJ1-4, with 10 bases aligning to TRBD1. Germline CDR1 SGHRS, CDR2 YFSETQ. The length of the CDR3 is 15 residues. J was trimmed by 5 bases and V by 4 bases; bases with no gene match: 5. CDR3 protein: CASSIGQGENEKLFF. The CDR3, as DNA: TGCGCCAGCAGCATAGGACAGGGGGAAAATGAAAAACTGTTTTTT.

In this sample, this clonotype turned up many times. The rearrangement uses TRBV6-1 and TRBJ2-3, with D uncertain. Trimming took off 5 bases at V and 6 bases at J, with 15 bases between the two ends. In germline, CDR1 is MNHNS, CDR2 SASEGT. The CDR3 has 14 amino acids. CDR3: CASSQDLNGDTQYF. The CDR3 nucleotides are TGTGCCAGCAGTCAGGACCTAAATGGGGATACGCAGTATTTT.

CDR3 in amino acids: CASSQDGLHNEQFF. The CDR3 nucleotides are TGCGCCAGCAGCCAAGACGGCTTACACAATGAGCAGTTCTTC. V is TRBV4-3 and J is TRBJ2-1; no definite D call. V dropped 0 bases and J dropped 5 bases, with 8 bases sitting between them. The CDR3 contains 14 residues. The germline CDR1 and CDR2 sequences are LGHNA and YSLEER.